Following are 27 T cell receptor beta chains from one sample sequenced in a study of CD8 T cells in ankylosing spondylitis. TCRdb re-called the 5' RACE reads with MiXCR, one entry per CDR3 protein. The sample includes 230,000 or so distinct CDR3 sequences, roughly a quarter seen only once; the top ten take 0.61%. The sample taken for sequencing was blood, either unsorted or a sorted T cell fraction (not recorded which). These receptors all come from a male donor with ankylosing spondylitis or in good health (not recorded which).

The V gene is TRBV7-3, the J gene TRBJ2-1; 12 bases line up with TRBD2. CDR1 is SGHTA and CDR2 is FQGTGA in the germline V gene. There are 18 residues in the CDR3. J gave up 3 bases and V 0 bases, and 6 bases lay outside the gene matches. DNA of the CDR3: TGTGCCAGCAGCTTAACGCCCCTACTAGCGGGGGGCTACAATGAGCAGTTCTTC. It codes for CASSLTPLLAGGYNEQFF.

This chain uses TRBV4-1 with TRBJ2-1; 8 bases align to TRBD1. Trimming took 3 bases from V and 9 from J; bases not matched to a gene: 7. There are 14 residues in the CDR3. CDR1 and CDR2 (germline): MGHRA, YSYEKL. As DNA, the CDR3 is TGCGCCAGCAGCCAGGACAGGGTCTTGGGTGAGCAGTTCTTC. This codes for CASSQDRVLGEQFF.

As DNA, the CDR3 is TGTGCCAGCACCACAGCAGAGACCCAGTACTTC. It is translated as CASTTAETQYF. The chain joins TRBV28 to TRBJ2-5; D gene ambiguous. Trimming pared 7 bases from V and 4 bases from J, leaving 7 bases between. This CDR3 is 11 amino acids long. Germline CDR1 is MDHEN and CDR2 is SYDVKM.

This clonotype was seen a handful of times. The V and J genes are TRBV10-2 and TRBJ2-3; D remains unclear. V shed 7 bases and J shed 2 bases, with 10 bases lying between them. This CDR3 region has 13 residues. Germline values: CDR1 WSHSY, CDR2 SAAADI. CDR3 residues: CASIPRTTDTQYF. Here the CDR3 DNA reads TGCGCCAGCATCCCTCGAACCACAGATACGCAGTATTTT.

The gene calls are TRBV12-3 or TRBV12-4 and TRBJ2-5; D gene uncertain. With 4 bases removed from V and 5 bases from J, the gap between germline ends came to 14 bases. CDR3 length: 14 residues. CDR3 amino acids: CASSSQNELETQYF. Written as DNA, the CDR3 is TGTGCCAGCAGTTCCCAGAACGAACTGGAGACCCAGTACTTC.

The rearrangement uses TRBV15 and TRBJ2-5, with 7 bases matching TRBD1. Losses at the gene ends were 4 bases for V and 0 bases for J; bases not matched to a gene: 5. Germline-derived CDR1 and CDR2 are LNHNV and YYDKDF (reference sequence). CDR3 size: 15 residues. CDR3: CATSTDREYQETQYF. The DNA of the CDR3 is TGTGCCACCAGCACCGACAGGGAGTACCAAGAGACCCAGTACTTC. Complete variable domain (other parts from reference TRBV15 and TRBJ2-5): DAMVIQNPRYQVTQFGKPVTLSCSQTLNHNVMYWYQQKSSQAPKLLFHYYDKDFNNEADTPDNFQSRRPNTSFCFLDIRSPGLGDTAMYLCATSTDREYQETQYFGPGTRLLVL.

The CDR3 sequence is CASSLVGEEWQIYYEQYF. CDR3 sequence (DNA): TGTGCCAGCAGCTTAGTTGGGGAGGAGTGGCAGATCTACTACGAGCAGTACTTC. V gene TRBV11-1 combines with J gene TRBJ2-7; perhaps TRBD2 as D (6 bases). The ends were cut back, 1 base at V and 3 bases at J, with 22 bases in the middle. CDR3 length: 18 residues. Germline loops: CDR1 SGHAT, CDR2 FQDESV (reference sequence).

The rearrangement joins TRBV13 to TRBJ2-4; D remains unclear. CDR1 is PRHDT, CDR2 FYEKMQ, per germline (reference sequence). Trimming pared 1 base from V and 3 bases from J, leaving 13 bases between. The CDR3 loop spans 16 amino acids. CDR3 nucleotide sequence: TGTGCCAGCAGCTTAGAGGCTAGATCGGGCAAAAACATTCAGTACTTC. The encoded protein is CASSLEARSGKNIQYF.

Here the CDR3 DNA reads TGTGCCAGCAGCCAAGAAAACTACTACAATGAGCAGTTCTTC. Protein product: CASSQENYYNEQFF. The genes are TRBV4-2 and TRBJ2-1; D unresolved. Trimming took 0 bases from V and 3 from J, leaving 6 bases between them. Per the germline V gene, CDR1 is LGHNA and CDR2 is YNFKEQ. The CDR3 spans 14 residues.

Many counts were recorded for this clonotype. The gene calls are TRBV5-1 and TRBJ2-4; no reliable D call. Germline lookup yields CDR1 SGHRS and CDR2 YFSETQ. The CDR3 is made up of 12 amino acids. Deletions cut 0 bases from V and 7 bases from J, with 5 bases between. The DNA for the CDR3 is TGCGCCAGCAGCTTGGTGGGGAACATTCAGTACTTC. Its translation is CASSLVGNIQYF.

In this sample, this clonotype turned up many times. The chain couples TRBV20-1 to TRBJ2-3; D unresolved. Germline-derived CDR1 and CDR2 are DFQATT and SNEGSKA (reference sequence). V was cut by 5 bases and J by 0 bases, with 12 bases left in between. This CDR3 has 14 residues. DNA for the CDR3: TGCAGTGCTCCCGTCGCGAAGAGCACAGATACGCAGTATTTT. The encoded protein is CSAPVAKSTDTQYF.

This clonotype appeared many times. The genes are TRBV29-1 and TRBJ1-1; D is unresolved. Between the trimmed V and J ends, which lost 4 bases and 5 bases, there was a span of 8 bases. The CDR3 extends over 11 amino acids. The V gene's germline CDR1 is SQVTM and CDR2 ANQGSEA. The CDR3 loop is CSVAPGTEAFF. The CDR3 nucleotides read TGCAGCGTTGCCCCGGGTACTGAAGCTTTCTTT. Using reference TRBV29-1 and TRBJ1-1 for the parts outside the CDR3, the full variable domain is SAVISQKPSRDICQRGTSLTIQCQVDSQVTMMFWYRQQPGQSLTLIATANQGSEATYESGFVIDKFPISRPNLTFSTLTVSNMSPEDSSIYLCSVAPGTEAFFGQGTRLTVV.

The table lists this clonotype with a few counts. The chain is built from TRBV20-1 and TRBJ2-2; D gene unclear. The CDR3 runs 12 residues. From germline, CDR1 is DFQATT and CDR2 SNEGSKA (reference sequence). V lost 5 bases, J lost 6 bases, and 10 bases lay in between. For the CDR3, the DNA is TGCAGTGCTGCTGAACCCTCCGGGGAGCTGTTTTTT. Protein: CSAAEPSGELFF.

CDR3 DNA sequence: TGCAGTGCTCGGACAGGGGGCGCCGGCGGCTACACCTTC. Translated, it gives CSARTGGAGGYTF. The V call is TRBV20-1, the J call TRBJ1-2; 11 positions match TRBD1. The CDR3 is 13 residues long. After removal of 5 bases from V and 8 bases from J, the junction contained 7 bases not matched to a gene. Germline V gives CDR1 DFQATT, CDR2 SNEGSKA (reference sequence).

This clonotype showed up many times. The chain is built from TRBV29-1 and TRBJ2-5; possible D gene TRBD2, 5 bases. The V gene lost 0 bases and the J gene lost 5 bases, with 7 bases spanning the gap. CDR1 is SQVTM, CDR2 ANQGSEA, per germline. The CDR3 totals 12 residues. CDR3 nucleotides: TGCAGCGTTGAAGAGGGGAGCGAGACCCAGTACTTC. Translated, it gives CSVEEGSETQYF. The full variable domain, rest sourced from reference TRBV29-1 and TRBJ2-5, is SAVISQKPSRDICQRGTSLTIQCQVDSQVTMMFWYRQQPGQSLTLIATANQGSEATYESGFVIDKFPISRPNLTFSTLTVSNMSPEDSSIYLCSVEEGSETQYFGPGTRLLVL.

This clonotype was observed at least ten times. The chain has TRBV20-1 and TRBJ1-2; D gene ambiguous. Per germline, CDR1 DFQATT and CDR2 SNEGSKA (reference sequence). V lost 1 base to trimming and J lost 4 bases, with 7 bases between them. The CDR3 loop spans 12 amino acids. For the CDR3, the DNA is TGCAGTGCTAGAGGGGCGGCCTATGGCTACACCTTC. Amino acids: CSARGAAYGYTF.

The V and J genes are TRBV20-1 and TRBJ2-2, with 8 bases that match TRBD2. Germline lookup yields CDR1 DFQATT and CDR2 SNEGSKA (reference sequence). CDR3 length equals 14 residues. Trimming removed 4 bases from V and 4 bases from J; junction bases left unmatched: 5. The CDR3 is CSAKLSGGTGELFF. The CDR3 nucleotides are TGCAGTGCTAAGTTGAGCGGGGGCACCGGGGAGCTGTTTTTT.

This clonotype has ten or more counts. The V gene is TRBV5-1, the J gene TRBJ2-1; D unclear. The CDR3 is made up of 13 amino acids. The ends were cut back, 2 bases at V and 5 bases at J, with 8 bases in the middle. The germline CDR1 and CDR2 sequences are SGHRS and YFSETQ. The CDR3 sequence: CASSFRLHNEQFF. DNA of the CDR3: TGCGCCAGCAGCTTTCGACTCCACAATGAGCAGTTCTTC.

This sequence joins TRBV21-1 and TRBJ2-7; the table's D gene call, TRBD1, was not cross checked with the DNA. TRBV21-1 is labeled a pseudogene. The CDR3 runs 15 residues. CDR3 loop: CASSKSEGLPYEQYF. The DNA for the CDR3 is TGTGCCAGCAGCAAATCCGAGGGGTTGCCCTACGAGCAGTACTTC.

CDR3 sequence: CAWSVNRQLRGRYDEQYF. The CDR3 region has the DNA TGTGCCTGGAGTGTAAATCGTCAGTTGAGGGGGCGGTATGACGAGCAGTACTTC. This sequence joins TRBV30 and TRBJ2-7, with 7 bases that match TRBD1. V was pared by 0 bases and J by 5 bases, with 19 bases of the junction left unmatched. Germline values: CDR1 GTSNPN, CDR2 SVGIG (reference sequence). This CDR3 contains 18 residues.

This clonotype appeared many times. This chain links TRBV5-1 with TRBJ2-3; TRBD2 matches 7 bases. The CDR3 covers 14 residues. CDR1 and CDR2 (germline): SGHRS, YFSETQ. V shed 0 bases, J shed 5 bases, and the junction held 3 bases outside the gene matches. As DNA, the CDR3 is TGCGCCAGCAGCTTGGGACTAGCTAAAGATACGCAGTATTTT. This gives the protein CASSLGLAKDTQYF.

The chain is built from TRBV28 and TRBJ2-7, with D possibly being TRBD1 (5 bases). The germline V gene has CDR1 MDHEN and CDR2 SYDVKM. The CDR3 runs 14 residues. V lost 3 bases and J lost 4, with 13 bases in between. DNA for the CDR3: TGTGCCAGCAGTTTGTCAGGGAATTTGTACGAGCAGTACTTC. This translates into CASSLSGNLYEQYF.

This clonotype was observed once. The chain uses TRBV20-1 and TRBJ2-1, with TRBD2 matching 9 bases. The V gene's germline CDR1 is DFQATT and CDR2 SNEGSKA (reference sequence). The CDR3 has 14 residues. V trimming: 4 bases; J trimming: 7 bases; junction bases outside the gene matches: 8. The CDR3 region has the DNA TGCAGTGCTACCCAAGGCGGGGGGGCTAATGAGCAGTTCTTC. Translated, it gives CSATQGGGANEQFF.

This clonotype was picked up many times. The genes are TRBV6-5 and TRBJ2-3; a weak D match, TRBD1 (5 bases). The CDR3 runs to 14 residues. Deletions cut 2 bases from V and 2 bases from J, with 8 bases between. Germline V lookup: CDR1 MNHEY, CDR2 SVGAGI. The CDR3 loop is CASSYAGPTDTQYF. Written as DNA, the CDR3 is TGTGCCAGCAGTTACGCAGGGCCCACAGATACGCAGTATTTT.

In its sample, this clonotype was seen many times. The chain joins TRBV5-1 to TRBJ1-5; D remains unclear. The germline gives CDR1 SGHRS, CDR2 YFSETQ. This CDR3 contains 15 residues. The V and J ends lost 0 bases and 5 bases respectively, with 12 bases between them. The CDR3 nucleotides read TGCGCCAGCAGCTTGGCCTTGGAGGGCGATCAGCCCCAGCATTTT. Amino acid sequence: CASSLALEGDQPQHF.

This clonotype occurred many times. J is TRBJ1-1 and V is TRBV18, with TRBD1 identical over 7 bases. Germline CDR1 and CDR2: KGHSH and LQKENI. V shed 6 bases and J 11 bases; nucleotides not matched to a gene: 12. The CDR3 extends over 13 amino acids. Here the CDR3 DNA reads TGTGCCAGCTCCCCCGGGGAGGGGGCGCTTGCTTTCTTT. Protein product: CASSPGEGALAFF.

This clonotype was seen at least ten times. J is TRBJ2-1 and V is TRBV29-1, with unresolved D. V gave up 3 bases and J gave up 3 bases, with 12 bases separating them. The CDR3 extends over 14 amino acids. The germline V gene encodes CDR1 SQVTM and CDR2 ANQGSEA. The CDR3 DNA follows: TGCAGCGTTGAGTCCCCATCATTCTACAATGAGCAGTTCTTC. Translating gives CSVESPSFYNEQFF.